What follows describes a single T cell receptor (beta chain). Its antigen remains unidentified. A read error may produce the germline difference seen at one junction end. Other DNA sequences of this sample code for an identical CDR3. The CDR3 sequence is 17 residues long. The germline V gene has CDR1 SGHTA and CDR2 FQGNSA. This specimen comes from a study of cytomegalovirus exposure and HLA in healthy donors. It was with 60 Vbeta and 13 Jbeta primers that the PCR ran. Sequencing used immunoSEQ multiplex PCR; TCRdb keeps in-frame clones, though not all of them. Among 150,000 to 200,000 clones, about four fifths were seen once, and the ten largest hold 0.2% to 0.3%. Broader study findings: As a later analysis showed, a missense DCLRE1C variant was linked to trimming of TCR beta V- and J-genes. Later analysis suggested most CMV-associated TCR beta chains were HLA-restricted.

This chain joins TRBV7-2 and TRBJ1-6; maybe TRBD1 (5 bases). Source material: PBMCs. This clonotype was obtained from a boy younger than 18 in good health and CMV-seronegative. CDR3 nucleotide sequence: TGCGCCAGCAGCCGCAGCTCTGGATGGGGGGAACTTTCACCCCTCCACTTT. Translated, it gives CASSRSSGWGELSPLHF.